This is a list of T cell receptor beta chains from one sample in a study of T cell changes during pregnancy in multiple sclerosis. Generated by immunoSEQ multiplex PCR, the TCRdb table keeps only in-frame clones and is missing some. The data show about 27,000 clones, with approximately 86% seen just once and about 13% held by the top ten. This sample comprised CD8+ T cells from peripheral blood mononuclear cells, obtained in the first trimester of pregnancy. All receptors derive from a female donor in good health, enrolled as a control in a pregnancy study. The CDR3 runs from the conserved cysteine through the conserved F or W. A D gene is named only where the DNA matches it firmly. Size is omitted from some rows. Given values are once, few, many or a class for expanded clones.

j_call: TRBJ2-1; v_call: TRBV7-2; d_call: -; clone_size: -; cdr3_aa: CASSLVRNEQFF; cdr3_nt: TGTGCCAGCAGCTTAGTGCGCAATGAGCAGTTCTTC
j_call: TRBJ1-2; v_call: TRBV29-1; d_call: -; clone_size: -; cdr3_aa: CSATGEHGYTF; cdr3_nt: TGCAGCGCTACAGGAGAACATGGCTACACCTTC
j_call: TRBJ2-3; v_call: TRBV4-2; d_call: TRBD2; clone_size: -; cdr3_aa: CASRNEVAGRTDTQYF; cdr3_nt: TGTGCCAGCAGGAATGAGGTAGCGGGACGAACAGATACGCAGTATTTT
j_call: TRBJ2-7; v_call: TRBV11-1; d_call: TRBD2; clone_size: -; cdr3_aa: CASSLPRDYSYEQYF; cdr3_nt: TGTGCCAGCAGCCTCCCTAGGGACTACTCCTACGAGCAGTACTTC
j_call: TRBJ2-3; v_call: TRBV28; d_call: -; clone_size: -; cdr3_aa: CALEWDTQYF; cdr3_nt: TGTGCTCTCGAGTGGGATACGCAGTATTTT
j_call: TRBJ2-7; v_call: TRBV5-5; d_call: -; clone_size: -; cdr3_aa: CASSLGGSPYEQYF; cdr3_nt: TGTGCCAGCAGCTTAGGAGGGAGTCCCTACGAGCAGTACTTC
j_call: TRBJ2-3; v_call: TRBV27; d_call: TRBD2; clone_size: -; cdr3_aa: CASSWLASGSDTQYF; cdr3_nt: TGTGCCAGCAGTTGGCTAGCTAGCGGGTCCGATACGCAGTATTTT
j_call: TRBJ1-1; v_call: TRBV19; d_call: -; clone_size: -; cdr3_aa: CASSIRGGLNTEAFF; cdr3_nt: TGTGCCAGTAGTATTAGAGGAGGGCTGAACACTGAAGCTTTCTTT
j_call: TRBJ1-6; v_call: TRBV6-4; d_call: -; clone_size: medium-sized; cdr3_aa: CASSDLQGSSPLHF; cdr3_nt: TGTGCCAGCAGTGACCTACAGGGAAGTTCACCCCTCCACTTT
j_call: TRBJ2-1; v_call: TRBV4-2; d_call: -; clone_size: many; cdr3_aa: CASSWVGGEQFF; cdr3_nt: TGTGCCAGCAGCTGGGTAGGAGGTGAGCAGTTCTTC
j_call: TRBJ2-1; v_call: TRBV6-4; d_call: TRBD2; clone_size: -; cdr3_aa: CASSQGTSGVDEQFF; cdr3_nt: TGTGCCAGCAGCCAGGGGACTAGCGGGGTGGATGAGCAGTTCTTC
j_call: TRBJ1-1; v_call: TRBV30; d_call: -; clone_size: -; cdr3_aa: CAWSLGAGTEAFF; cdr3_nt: TGTGCCTGGAGTCTAGGGGCGGGGACTGAAGCTTTCTTT
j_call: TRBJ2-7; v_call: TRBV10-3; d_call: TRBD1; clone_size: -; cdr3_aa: CAIGDRGSYEQYF; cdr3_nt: TGTGCCATCGGGGACAGGGGCTCCTACGAGCAGTACTTC
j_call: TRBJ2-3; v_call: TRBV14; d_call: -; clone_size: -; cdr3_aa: CASSQEWQPDTQYF; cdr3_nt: TGTGCCAGCAGCCAAGAATGGCAACCAGATACGCAGTATTTT
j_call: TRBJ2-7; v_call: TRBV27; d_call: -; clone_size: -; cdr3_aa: CASSPPGLPPFEQYF; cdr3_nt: TGTGCCAGCAGCCCCCCGGGACTTCCCCCTTTCGAGCAGTACTTC
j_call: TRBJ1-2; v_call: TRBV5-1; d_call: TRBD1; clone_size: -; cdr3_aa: CASSLVEGAATGYTF; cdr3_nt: TGCGCCAGCAGCTTGGTTGAGGGGGCTGCTACTGGCTACACCTTC
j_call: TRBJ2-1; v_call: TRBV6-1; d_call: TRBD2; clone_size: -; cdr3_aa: CASGEGSYNEQFF; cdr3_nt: TGTGCCAGCGGGGAGGGGTCCTACAATGAGCAGTTCTTC
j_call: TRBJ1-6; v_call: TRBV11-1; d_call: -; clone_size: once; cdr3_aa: CASSIDSASPLHF; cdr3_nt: TGTGCCAGCAGCATAGACAGTGCATCGCCCCTCCACTTT
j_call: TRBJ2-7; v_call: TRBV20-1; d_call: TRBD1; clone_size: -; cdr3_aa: CSARTGGEQYF; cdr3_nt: TGCAGTGCTAGGACAGGGGGCGAGCAGTACTTC
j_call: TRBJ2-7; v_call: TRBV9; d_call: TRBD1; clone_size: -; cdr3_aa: CASSGRDRGYEQYF; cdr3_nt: TGTGCCAGCAGCGGCCGGGACAGGGGATACGAGCAGTACTTC
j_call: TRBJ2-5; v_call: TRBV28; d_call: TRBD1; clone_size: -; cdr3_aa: CASSLGGQGSETQYF; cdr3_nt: TGTGCCAGCAGTTTAGGGGGACAGGGAAGCGAGACCCAGTACTTC
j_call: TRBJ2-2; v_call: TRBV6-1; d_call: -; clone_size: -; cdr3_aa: CASSEDGGSTGELFF; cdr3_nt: TGTGCCAGCAGTGAAGACGGGGGATCCACCGGGGAGCTGTTTTTT
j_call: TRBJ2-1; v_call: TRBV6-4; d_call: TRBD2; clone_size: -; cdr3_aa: CASSPGLAGVEEQFF; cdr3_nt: TGTGCCAGCAGCCCGGGACTAGCGGGAGTGGAGGAGCAGTTCTTC
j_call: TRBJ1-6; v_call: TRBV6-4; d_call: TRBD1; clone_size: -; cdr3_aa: CASSDSTGGSPLHF; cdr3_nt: TGTGCCAGCAGTGACTCGACAGGGGGCTCACCCCTCCACTTT
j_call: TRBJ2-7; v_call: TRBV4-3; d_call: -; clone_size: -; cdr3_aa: CASSQDPSLTGDIREQYF; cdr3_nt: TGCGCCAGCAGCCAAGATCCTTCACTGACAGGTGACATTAGGGAGCAGTACTTC
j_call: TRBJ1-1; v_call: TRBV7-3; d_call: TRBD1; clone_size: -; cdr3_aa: CASSLVPHRQGGAEAFF; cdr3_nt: TGTGCCAGCAGCTTAGTCCCCCACCGACAGGGTGGTGCTGAAGCTTTCTTT
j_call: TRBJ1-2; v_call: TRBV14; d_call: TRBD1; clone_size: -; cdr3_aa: CASSPSIVGGGNGYTF; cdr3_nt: TGTGCCAGCAGCCCTTCAATCGTAGGAGGGGGCAATGGCTACACCTTC
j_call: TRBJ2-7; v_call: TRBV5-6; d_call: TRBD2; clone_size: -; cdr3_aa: CASSLTYGTGGDEQYF; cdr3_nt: TGTGCCAGCAGCTTAACCTACGGTACGGGAGGGGACGAGCAGTACTTC
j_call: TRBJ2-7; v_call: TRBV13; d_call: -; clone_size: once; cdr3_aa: CASSPGRGQIYEQYF; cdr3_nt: TGTGCCAGCAGCCCAGGCCGCGGGCAGATCTACGAGCAGTACTTC
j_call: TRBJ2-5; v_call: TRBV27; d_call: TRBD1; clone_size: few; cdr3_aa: CARRDRALQETQYF; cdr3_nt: TGTGCCAGAAGAGACAGGGCGCTTCAAGAGACCCAGTACTTC
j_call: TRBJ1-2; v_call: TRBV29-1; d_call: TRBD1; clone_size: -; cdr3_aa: CSAGTGSLYGYTF; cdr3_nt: TGCAGCGCCGGGACAGGGTCCCTCTACGGCTACACCTTC
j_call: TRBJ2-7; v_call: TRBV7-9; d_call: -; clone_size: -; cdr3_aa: CASSPSGRDYEQYF; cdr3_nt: TGTGCCAGCAGCCCTTCCGGCCGGGACTACGAGCAGTACTTC
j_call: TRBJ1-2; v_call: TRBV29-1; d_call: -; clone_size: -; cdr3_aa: CSGIQGPYGYTF; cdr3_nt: TGCAGCGGCATACAGGGACCCTATGGCTACACCTTC
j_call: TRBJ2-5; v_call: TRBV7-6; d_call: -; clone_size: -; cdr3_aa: CASSPLASQETQYF; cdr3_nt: TGTGCCAGCAGTCCCCTAGCGTCCCAAGAGACCCAGTACTTC
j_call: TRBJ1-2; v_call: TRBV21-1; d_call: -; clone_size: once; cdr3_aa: CASSNTGVYSYGYTF; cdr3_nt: TGTGCCAGCAGCAACACAGGGGTGTATAGCTATGGCTACACCTTC
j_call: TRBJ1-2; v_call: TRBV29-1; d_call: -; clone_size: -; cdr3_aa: CSVEDRGANYGYTF; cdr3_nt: TGCAGCGTTGAAGATCGGGGGGCGAACTATGGCTACACCTTC
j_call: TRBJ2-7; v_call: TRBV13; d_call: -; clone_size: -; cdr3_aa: CASSSRGAVYEQYF; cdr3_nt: TGTGCCAGCAGTTCCCGGGGGGCCGTGTACGAGCAGTACTTC
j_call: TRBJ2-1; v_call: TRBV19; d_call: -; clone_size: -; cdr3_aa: CASSIDRHEQFF; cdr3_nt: TGTGCCAGTAGTATCGACAGGCATGAGCAGTTCTTC
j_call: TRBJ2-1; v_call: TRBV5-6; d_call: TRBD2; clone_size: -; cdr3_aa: CASSLLAGGYNEQFF; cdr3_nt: TGTGCCAGCAGCTTACTAGCGGGGGGTTACAATGAGCAGTTCTTC
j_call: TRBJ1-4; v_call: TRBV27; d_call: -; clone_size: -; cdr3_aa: CASSYSRKSEKLFF; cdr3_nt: TGTGCCAGCAGTTATAGCCGGAAGAGTGAAAAACTGTTTTTT